This T cell receptor (beta chain) was recovered during a study of T cells after yellow fever vaccination. Overall study findings and caveats: Faster peaking, at day 5 versus 15, marked a secondary response that was weaker.

The CDR3 runs 13 residues. Looked up from germline, CDR1 is MNHEY and CDR2 is SMNVEV (reference sequence). The V end was cut by 6 bases, the J end by 4 bases, with 12 bases between. TCRdb called the 5' RACE reads again in MiXCR, with one record for every CDR3 protein. Among more than 300,000 distinct CDR3 sequences listed, 3.5% to 4.5% were seen once. This clonotype was counted only a few times. The target antigen is unknown. The sequence came from a man in his late teens or twenties who received the YFV17D yellow fever vaccine. Sequenced material: PBMCs, taken 15 days after the yellow fever booster vaccination. The rearrangement links TRBV27 to TRBJ1-1; D unclear. The CDR3 reads CASRGWWGTEAFF. In DNA, the CDR3 is TGTGCCAGCAGGGGCTGGTGGGGCACTGAAGCTTTCTTT.